The 20 T cell receptor beta chains below all came from one sample that was sequenced in a study of radiation and T cells in renal cell carcinoma. The data were produced by immunoSEQ multiplex PCR, yet TCRdb's version contains in-frame clones alone and is incomplete. The sample has roughly 130,000 clones, 70% to 90% seen once. The time point denotes: blood 2 weeks post-SBRT. The treatment is: 15 Gy SBRT to primary tumor, nephrectomy 4 weeks later. The sequencing used blood, collected from a patient whose treatment included radiotherapy and nephrectomy. These receptors were obtained from a woman between 70 and 85 years old with renal cell carcinoma.

The chain is built from TRBV2 and TRBJ2-5, with D possibly matching TRBD2 (5 bases). V gave up 4 bases and J gave up 5 bases, with 14 bases separating them. CDR3 length equals 14 residues. CDR1 and CDR2 from the germline V gene are SNHLY and FYNNEI. DNA for the CDR3: TGTGCCAGCAGTGGAAGACTATTGGACGAGACCCAGTACTTC. Protein product: CASSGRLLDETQYF.

The rearrangement links TRBV12-2 to TRBJ2-7; the table calls TRBD2, which could not be checked here. TRBV12-2 corresponds to a pseudogene. CDR3 length: 15 amino acids. Written as DNA, the CDR3 is TGTGCAAGTCCCAGACTAGCGGGACCGAACTACGAGCAGTACTTC. It yields the protein CASPRLAGPNYEQYF.

CDR3: CAIRRQVGPTDTQYF. The CDR3, as DNA: TGTGCCATCAGGAGACAGGTCGGGCCCACAGATACGCAGTATTTT. The chain links TRBV10-3 to TRBJ2-3; possible D gene TRBD1, 6 bases. The germline V gene has CDR1 ENHRY and CDR2 SYGVKD. The CDR3 is 15 residues long. The V and J ends lost 6 bases and 2 bases respectively, with 15 bases between them.

This clone appeared a single time. The chain couples TRBV14 to TRBJ1-2; no firm D call. V gave up 1 base and J gave up 4 bases, with 13 bases separating them. The CDR3 sequence is 15 residues long. CDR1 and CDR2 from the germline V gene are SGHDN and FVKESK. CDR3 sequence reads: CASSQGSGPTYGYTF. CDR3 nucleotide sequence: TGTGCCAGCAGCCAAGGTTCCGGGCCCACCTATGGCTACACCTTC.

The gene calls are TRBV9 and TRBJ1-5, with D possibly being TRBD1 (5 bases). The CDR3 totals 15 residues. Germline V gene data show CDR1 as SGDLS and CDR2 as YYNGEE. V lost 0 bases, J lost 7 bases, and 14 bases lay in between. DNA of the CDR3: TGTGCCAGCAGCGTAGGCGGGGCATCTAGGCAGCCCCAGCATTTT. This codes for CASSVGGASRQPQHF. Using reference TRBV9 and TRBJ1-5 for the parts outside the CDR3, the full variable domain is DSGVTQTPKHLITATGQRVTLRCSPRSGDLSVYWYQQSLDQGLQFLIQYYNGEERAKGNILERFSAQQFPDLHSELNLSSLELGDSALYFCASSVGGASRQPQHFGDGTRLSIL.

The CDR3 protein is CASSLELGGKETQYF. CDR3 DNA: TGCGCCAGCAGCTTGGAGTTGGGAGGGAAAGAGACCCAGTACTTC. The chain joins TRBV5-1 to TRBJ2-5, with 7 bases aligning to TRBD2. The CDR3 contains 15 residues. The trim removed 0 bases at V and 3 bases at J, leaving 5 bases unmatched. Germline CDR1 is SGHRS and CDR2 is YFSETQ.

This sequence joins TRBV7-6 and TRBJ1-6; D ambiguous. Germline V gene data show CDR1 as SGHVS and CDR2 as FNYEAQ. The V end lost 5 bases, the J end lost 6 bases, and 11 bases lay between the germline ends. The CDR3 consists of 14 residues. DNA for the CDR3: TGTGCCAGCAGCCCGGACGGAATTAATTCACCCCTCCACTTT. This codes for CASSPDGINSPLHF. The full variable domain, its missing parts supplied by reference TRBV7-6 and TRBJ1-6, is GAGVSQSPRYKVTKRGQDVALRCDPISGHVSLYWYRQALGQGPEFLTYFNYEAQQDKSGLPNDRFSAERPEGSISTLTIQRTEQRDSAMYRCASSPDGINSPLHFGNGTRLTVT.

CDR3 residues: CASSLAGIYGYTF. In DNA, the CDR3 is TGTGCCAGCAGCTTAGCCGGAATCTATGGCTACACCTTC. The V call is TRBV7-2, the J call TRBJ1-2; D uncertain. Germline V CDR1 and CDR2: SGHTA, FQGNSA. Trimming removed 0 bases from V and 4 bases from J, with 6 bases in between. The CDR3 has 13 amino acids.

This chain connects TRBV19 to TRBJ1-6; D perhaps matches TRBD1 (6 bases). This CDR3 is built from 14 residues. Germline V gives CDR1 LNHDA, CDR2 SQIVND (reference sequence). V was shortened by 3 bases and J by 5 bases, with 8 bases between the two germline ends. The CDR3 DNA follows: TGTGCCAGTAGTATGGCAGGGGATAATTCACCCCTCCACTTT. Amino acids: CASSMAGDNSPLHF.

There are a few counts of this clone. The rearrangement uses TRBV6-7 and TRBJ1-1, with D unclear. TRBV6-7 belongs to the ORF category, with a function that is uncertain. V gave up 0 bases and J gave up 1 base, with 6 bases separating them. The CDR3 is made up of 14 amino acids. DNA of the CDR3: TGTGCCAGCAGTTACTCGCAAGGGAACACTGAAGCTTTCTTT. This translates into CASSYSQGNTEAFF.

This clone turned up a few times. J is TRBJ1-1 and V is TRBV29-1, with TRBD1 matching 7 bases. Germline V lookup: CDR1 SQVTM, CDR2 ANQGSEA. CDR3 length equals 12 residues. V lost 7 bases to trimming and J lost 4 bases; unmatched junction nucleotides: 6. Here the CDR3 DNA reads TGCAGCGGTCACAGGGGTAGCACTGAAGCTTTCTTT. It yields the protein CSGHRGSTEAFF.

This chain connects TRBV30 to TRBJ2-1; possible D gene TRBD1, 5 bases. This CDR3 is 14 amino acids long. Germline CDR1 reads GTSNPN; CDR2 reads SVGIG (reference sequence). V dropped 4 bases and J dropped 7 bases, with 17 bases sitting between them. This CDR3 reads CAWKGDRIGNEQFF. CDR3 in DNA: TGTGCCTGGAAAGGGGATAGGATAGGGAATGAGCAGTTCTTC.

The V gene is TRBV4-2, the J gene TRBJ1-1; 7 bases agree with TRBD1. V lost 8 bases to trimming and J lost 5 bases; unmatched junction nucleotides: 8. The CDR3 has 13 residues. Germline lookup yields CDR1 LGHNA and CDR2 YNFKEQ. In nucleotides, the CDR3 is TGTGCCAGCCGTACAGGGGTCGGGACTGAAGCTTTCTTT. It codes for CASRTGVGTEAFF.

The chain uses TRBV7-2 and TRBJ2-7, with unresolved D. Germline lookup yields CDR1 SGHTA and CDR2 FQGNSA. CDR3 length: 12 amino acids. Trimming removed 2 bases at V and 2 bases at J, with 4 bases between. The CDR3 DNA sequence: TGTGCCAGCAGCTTACCGGCCTACGAGCAGTACTTC. Its protein product is CASSLPAYEQYF.

This rearrangement joins TRBV7-6 to TRBJ1-5; 8 positions match TRBD1. The CDR3 runs to 15 residues. The V gene end was trimmed by 1 base and the J gene end by 5 bases; junction bases not matched to a gene: 4. Germline V gene data show CDR1 as SGHVS and CDR2 as FNYEAQ. The CDR3 nucleotides read TGTGCCAGCAGCTTAGGGGACAGGTTGGATCAGCCCCAGCATTTT. It yields the protein CASSLGDRLDQPQHF.

The chain employs TRBV10-1 and TRBJ1-4; TRBD1 matches 11 bases. Germline trimming cut 0 bases from V and 6 bases from J; bases unmatched to any gene: 12. Germline CDR1 WNHNN, CDR2 SYGVQD (reference sequence). The CDR3 contains 19 residues. The CDR3 loop reads CASSESPDRGRVRDEKLFF. CDR3 coding DNA: TGCGCCAGCAGTGAGTCCCCGGACAGGGGGCGCGTAAGGGATGAAAAACTGTTTTTT.

The V call is TRBV25-1, the J call TRBJ1-6; D not certain. CDR3 length equals 15 residues. Looked up from germline, CDR1 is MGHDK and CDR2 is SYGVNS. Trimming cost V 2 bases and J 0 bases, with 5 bases left between them. As DNA, the CDR3 is TGTGCCAGCAGTGAAGGGGTCTCCTATAATTCACCCCTCCACTTT. Residues: CASSEGVSYNSPLHF. Supplemented by reference TRBV25-1 and TRBJ1-6, the full variable domain reads EADIYQTPRYLVIGTGKKITLECSQTMGHDKMYWYQQDPGMELHLIHYSYGVNSTEKGDLSSESTVSRIRTEHFPLTLESARPSHTSQYLCASSEGVSYNSPLHFGNGTRLTVT.

This sequence joins TRBV5-6 and TRBJ2-2; D perhaps matches TRBD2 (5 bases). The CDR3 length is 14 residues. Germline CDR1 SGHDT, CDR2 YYEEEE. Trimming stripped 4 bases from V and 2 bases from J, with 9 bases between. The CDR3 DNA reads TGTGCCAGCAGCCCCCCTAGCAACACCGGGGAGCTGTTTTTT. Translation gives CASSPPSNTGELFF.

This chain connects TRBV30 to TRBJ1-6; D gene unclear. CDR1 and CDR2 from the germline V gene are GTSNPN and SVGIG (reference sequence). There are 15 residues in the CDR3. Trimming took 5 bases from V and 6 from J, leaving 17 bases between them. DNA for the CDR3: TGTGCCTGGTCCCCGATTACCCTAATTAATTCACCCCTCCACTTT. It specifies CAWSPITLINSPLHF. Full variable domain (remainder filled in from reference TRBV30 and TRBJ1-6): SQTIHQWPATLVQPVGSPLSLECTVEGTSNPNLYWYRQAAGRGLQLLFYSVGIGQISSEVPQNLSASRPQDRQFILSSKKLLLSDSGFYLCAWSPITLINSPLHFGNGTRLTVT.

The chain combines TRBV4-1 with TRBJ2-2; D is tentatively TRBD1 or TRBD2 (5 bases each). CDR3 size: 12 residues. In germline, CDR1 is MGHRA, CDR2 YSYEKL. Trimming cost V 5 bases and J 6 bases, with 7 bases left between them. CDR3 region: CASSEGSGELFF. The CDR3 nucleotides read TGCGCCAGCAGCGAGGGGTCCGGGGAGCTGTTTTTT.